The T cell receptor beta chain described here comes from a study of blood T cell repertoires in COVID-19. Overall study context: Spain, Italy and the United States supplied samples that represented acute and convalescent COVID-19.

Membership in each cohort depended on participant-reported clinical history. Original data processing: Nucleated cell number was recorded as an estimate derived from reference gene primer amplification. The assay was immunoSEQ multiplex PCR, and TCRdb's table has in-frame clones only and misses some. The V and J calls and the clone size are those of that table, but D and trimming were determined from the DNA. The table includes under 200,000 clones, roughly 80% detected once. The V and J ends lost 8 bases and 12 bases respectively, with 11 bases between them. The CDR3 extends over 10 amino acids. The chain has TRBV12-3 or TRBV12-4 and TRBJ2-1; D uncertain. This clonotype was obtained from a woman aged 55 to 70 with acute COVID-19. The sample taken for sequencing was PBMCs or T cells enriched from blood (not recorded which). This CDR3 is CASGDTGQFF. The CDR3 coding sequence is TGTGCCAGCGGCGACACTGGGCAGTTCTTC.